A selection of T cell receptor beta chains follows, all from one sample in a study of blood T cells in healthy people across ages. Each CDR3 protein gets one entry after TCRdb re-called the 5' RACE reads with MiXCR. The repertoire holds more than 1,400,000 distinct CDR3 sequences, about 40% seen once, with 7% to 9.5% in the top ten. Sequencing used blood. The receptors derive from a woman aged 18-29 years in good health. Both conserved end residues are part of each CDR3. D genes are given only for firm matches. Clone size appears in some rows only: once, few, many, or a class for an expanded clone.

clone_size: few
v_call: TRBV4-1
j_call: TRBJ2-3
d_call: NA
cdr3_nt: TGCGCCAGCAGCCAAGTCGACGCTGGGGCAGATACGCAGTATTTT
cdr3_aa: CASSQVDAGADTQYF

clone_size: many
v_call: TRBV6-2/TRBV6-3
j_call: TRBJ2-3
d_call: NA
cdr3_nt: TGTGCCAGCAGAGGGACTAGCACAGATACGCAGTATTTT
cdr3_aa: CASRGTSTDTQYF

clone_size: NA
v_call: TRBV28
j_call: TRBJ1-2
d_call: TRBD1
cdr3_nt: TGTGCCAGCACCAACAGGGGTAAAAGCTATGGCTACACCTTC
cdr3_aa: CASTNRGKSYGYTF

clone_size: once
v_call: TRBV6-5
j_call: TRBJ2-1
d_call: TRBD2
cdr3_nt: TGTGCCAGCCTTAGCGGGGGTGACAATGAGCAGTTCTTC
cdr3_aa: CASLSGGDNEQFF

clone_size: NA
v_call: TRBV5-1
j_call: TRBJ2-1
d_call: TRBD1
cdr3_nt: TGCGCCAGCAGCTTGGACAGGGGACCGCCGCAGTTCTTC
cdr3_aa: CASSLDRGPPQFF

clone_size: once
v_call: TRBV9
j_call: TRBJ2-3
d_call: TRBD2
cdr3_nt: TGTGCCAGCAGCGTAGAGGCGGGGGGACCAGATACGCAGTATTTT
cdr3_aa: CASSVEAGGPDTQYF

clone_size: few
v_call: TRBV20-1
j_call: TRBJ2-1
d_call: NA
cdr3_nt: TGCAGTGCTAGGGGACCAGGGGCCGCCTACAATGAGCAGTTCTTC
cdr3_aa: CSARGPGAAYNEQFF

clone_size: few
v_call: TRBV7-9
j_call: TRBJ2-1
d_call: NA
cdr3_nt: TGTGCCAGCAGCTCCCTGGGACCAAACAATGAGCAGTTCTTC
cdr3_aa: CASSSLGPNNEQFF

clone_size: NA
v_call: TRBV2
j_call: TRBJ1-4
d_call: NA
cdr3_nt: TGTGCCAGCAGGGGCAGGGGAGTGACTAATGAAAAACTGTTTTTT
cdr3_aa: CASRGRGVTNEKLFF

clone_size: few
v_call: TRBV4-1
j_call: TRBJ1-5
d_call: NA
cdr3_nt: TGCGCCAGCAGCCAAGACCCGGCAAATCAGCCCCAGCATTTT
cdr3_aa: CASSQDPANQPQHF

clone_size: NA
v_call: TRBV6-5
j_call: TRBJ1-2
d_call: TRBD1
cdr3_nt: TGTGCCAGCAGCTTGGGACAGGACTATGACTACACCTTC
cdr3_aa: CASSLGQDYDYTF

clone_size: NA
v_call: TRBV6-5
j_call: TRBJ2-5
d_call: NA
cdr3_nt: TGTGCCAGCAGTTACTCGATGGGGACGGGGGAGACCCAGTACTTC
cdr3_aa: CASSYSMGTGETQYF

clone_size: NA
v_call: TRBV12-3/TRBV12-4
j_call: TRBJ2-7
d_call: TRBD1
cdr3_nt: TGTGCCAGCAGTTTAGCGCTGGGGGACAGGGGGCGGGCGCAGTACTTC
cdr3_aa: CASSLALGDRGRAQYF

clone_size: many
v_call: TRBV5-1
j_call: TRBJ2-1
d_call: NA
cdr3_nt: TGTGCCAGCAGCTTAGCGCGGTACAATGAGCAGTTCTTC
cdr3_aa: CASSLARYNEQFF

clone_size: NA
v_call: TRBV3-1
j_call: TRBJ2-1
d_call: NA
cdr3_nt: TGTGCCAGCAGCCAAGGCGGGGGCCCTAGAAAGAGCTCCTACAATGAGCAGTTCTTC
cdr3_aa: CASSQGGGPRKSSYNEQFF

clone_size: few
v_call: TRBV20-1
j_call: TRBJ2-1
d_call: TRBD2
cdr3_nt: TGCAGTGCGAGAGCGGGAGGGCCCTCCTACAATGAGCAGTTCTTC
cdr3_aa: CSARAGGPSYNEQFF

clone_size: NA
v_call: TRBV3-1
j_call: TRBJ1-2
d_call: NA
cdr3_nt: TGTGCCCGCAGCCAAGACGCGGGGGCCACCTATGGCTACACCTTC
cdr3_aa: CARSQDAGATYGYTF